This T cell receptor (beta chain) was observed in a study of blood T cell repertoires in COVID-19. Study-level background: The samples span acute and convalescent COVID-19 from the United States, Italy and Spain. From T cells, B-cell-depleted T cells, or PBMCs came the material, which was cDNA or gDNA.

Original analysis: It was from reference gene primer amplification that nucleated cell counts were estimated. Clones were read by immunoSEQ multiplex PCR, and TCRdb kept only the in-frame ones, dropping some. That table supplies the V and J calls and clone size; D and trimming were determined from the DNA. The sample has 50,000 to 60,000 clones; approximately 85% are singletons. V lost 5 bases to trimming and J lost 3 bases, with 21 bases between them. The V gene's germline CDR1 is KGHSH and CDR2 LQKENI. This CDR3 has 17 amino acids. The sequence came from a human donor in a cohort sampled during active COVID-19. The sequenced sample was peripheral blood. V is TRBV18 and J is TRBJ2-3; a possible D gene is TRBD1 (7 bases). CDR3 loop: CASSYGGINRGTDTQYF. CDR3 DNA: TGTGCCAGCTCATACGGAGGGATCAACAGGGGTACAGATACGCAGTATTTT.